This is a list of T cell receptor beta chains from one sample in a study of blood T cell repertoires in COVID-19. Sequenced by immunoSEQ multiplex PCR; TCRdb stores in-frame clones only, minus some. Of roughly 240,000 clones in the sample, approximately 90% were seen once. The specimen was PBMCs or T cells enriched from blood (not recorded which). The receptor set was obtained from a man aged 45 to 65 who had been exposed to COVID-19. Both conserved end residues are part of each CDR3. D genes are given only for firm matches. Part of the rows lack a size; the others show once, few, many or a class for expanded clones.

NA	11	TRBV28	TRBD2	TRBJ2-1	TGTGCCAGCAGTCAGACTAGCGGGGAGTTCTTC	CASSQTSGEFF
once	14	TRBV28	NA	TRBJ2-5	TGTGCCAGCTCACGTACGAGCACCCAAGAGACCCAGTACTTC	CASSRTSTQETQYF
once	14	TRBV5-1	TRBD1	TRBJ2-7	TGCGCCAGCAGTCCTACCGGGACAGCATACGAGCAGTACTTC	CASSPTGTAYEQYF
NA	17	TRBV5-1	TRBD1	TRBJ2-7	TGCGCCAGCAGCTTGGCGGCAGGGGGAGCTGCGCCCTACGAGCAGTACTTC	CASSLAAGGAAPYEQYF
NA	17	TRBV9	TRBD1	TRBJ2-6	TGTGCCAGCAGCGAACGGACAGGGATAGGTGGGGCCAACGTCCTGACTTTC	CASSERTGIGGANVLTF
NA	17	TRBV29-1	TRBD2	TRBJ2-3	TGCAGCGTTGATGGGATAGGGATAGCGGGAGGGCGAGATACGCAGTATTTT	CSVDGIGIAGGRDTQYF
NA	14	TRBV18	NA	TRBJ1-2	TGTGCCAGCTCACCACCGACAGCCTCCTATGGCTACACCTTC	CASSPPTASYGYTF
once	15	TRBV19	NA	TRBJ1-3	TGTGCCAGTAGTATGGGGCGGCGCTCTGGAAACACCATATATTTT	CASSMGRRSGNTIYF
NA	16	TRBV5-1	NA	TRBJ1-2	TGCGCCAGCAGCCCAACCATCCACCAGGGTGGGTATGGCTACACCTTC	CASSPTIHQGGYGYTF
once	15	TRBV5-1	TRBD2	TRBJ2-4	TGCGCCAGCAGCTTGTTCTCTAGCGGGGAAAACATTCAGTACTTC	CASSLFSSGENIQYF
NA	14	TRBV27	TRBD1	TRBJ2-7	TGTGCCAGCAGTTTTGCGACAGGGGGCTACGAGCAGTACTTC	CASSFATGGYEQYF
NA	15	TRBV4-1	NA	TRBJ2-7	TGCGCCAGCAGCCCATCCGGGACTTACTATTACGAGCAGTACTTC	CASSPSGTYYYEQYF
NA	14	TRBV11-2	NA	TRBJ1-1	TGTGCCAGCAGCTTTGCGGCAATGAACACTGAAGCTTTCTTT	CASSFAAMNTEAFF
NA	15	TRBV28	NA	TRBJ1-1	TGTGCCAGCAGTACGCATCCGGGACAGAACACTGAAGCTTTCTTT	CASSTHPGQNTEAFF
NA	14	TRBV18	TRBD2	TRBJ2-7	TGTGCCAGCTCACCAGGGACTAGCGGCTACGAGCAGTACTTC	CASSPGTSGYEQYF
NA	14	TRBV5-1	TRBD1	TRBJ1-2	TGCGCCAGCAGCACTGGGACAGGGAATTATGGCTACACCTTC	CASSTGTGNYGYTF
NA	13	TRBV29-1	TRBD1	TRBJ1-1	TGCAGCGTCTCACAGGGGTTGGGGTCTGAAGCTTTCTTT	CSVSQGLGSEAFF
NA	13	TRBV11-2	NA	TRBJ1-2	TGTGCCAGCAGCCCGGGGAGTCACTATGGCTACACCTTC	CASSPGSHYGYTF
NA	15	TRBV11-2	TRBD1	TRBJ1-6	TGTGCCAGCAGCATCAACCGGGACAGTTATTCACCCCTCCACTTT	CASSINRDSYSPLHF
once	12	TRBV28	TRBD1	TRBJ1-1	TGTGCCAGCAGTTCAGGGGGCACTGAAGCTTTCTTT	CASSSGGTEAFF
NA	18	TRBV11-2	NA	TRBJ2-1	TGTGCCAGCAGCCCCCCTGGTAGCCGGAGACGCCCGAGTAATGAGCAGTTCTTC	CASSPPGSRRRPSNEQFF
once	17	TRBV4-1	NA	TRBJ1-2	TGCGCCAGCAGCCAAGTGGGATCCTGGGGAGCTAACTATGGCTACACCTTC	CASSQVGSWGANYGYTF
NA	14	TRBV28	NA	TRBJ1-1	TGTGCCAGCAGTTCCCCCGCAGGGAACACTGAAGCTTTCTTT	CASSSPAGNTEAFF
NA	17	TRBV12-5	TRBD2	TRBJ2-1	TGTGCTAGTGGTTTCGCCCCCACTAGCGCCCGCGGCAATGAGCAGTTCTTC	CASGFAPTSARGNEQFF
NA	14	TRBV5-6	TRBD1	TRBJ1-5	TGTGCCAGCAGCTTCGGACAGGGAGATCAGCCCCAGCATTTT	CASSFGQGDQPQHF
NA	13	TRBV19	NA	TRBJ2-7	TGTGCCAGTAGTTCAGCGAAGCCCTACGAGCAGTACTTC	CASSSAKPYEQYF
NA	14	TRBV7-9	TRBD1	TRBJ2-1	TGTGCCAGCAGCTTTGGGGGGACAGGGAATGAGCAGTTCTTC	CASSFGGTGNEQFF
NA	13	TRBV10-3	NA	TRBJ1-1	TGTGCCATCAGTGACCGCGAGAACACTGAAGCTTTCTTT	CAISDRENTEAFF
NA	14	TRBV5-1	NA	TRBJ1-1	TGCGCCAGCAGCTGGGCAGGTCCTGACACTGAAGCTTTCTTT	CASSWAGPDTEAFF
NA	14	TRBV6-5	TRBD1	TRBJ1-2	TGTGCCAGCAGCCGACTCGGGACAGGCTATGGCTACACCTTC	CASSRLGTGYGYTF
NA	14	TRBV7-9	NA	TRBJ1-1	TGTGCCAGCAGCTCGGGACTGCCTTACACTGAAGCTTTCTTT	CASSSGLPYTEAFF
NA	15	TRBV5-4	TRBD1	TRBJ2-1	TGTGCCAGCAGCATGGGACAGGGAAGGTACAATGAGCAGTTCTTC	CASSMGQGRYNEQFF
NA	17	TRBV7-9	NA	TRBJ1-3	TGTGCCAGCAGCCGATCCGTGACAGCCTACTCTGGAAACACCATATATTTT	CASSRSVTAYSGNTIYF
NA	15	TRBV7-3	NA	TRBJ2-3	TGTGCCAGCAGCTCAAGGGGCGGTAGCACAGATACGCAGTATTTT	CASSSRGGSTDTQYF
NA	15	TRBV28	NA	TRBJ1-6	TGTGCCAGCAGTTTATCCTCTCCTTTAGGACTCAACGTCCACTTT	CASSLSSPLGLNVHF
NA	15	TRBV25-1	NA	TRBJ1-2	TGTGCCAGCAGTGAATATAAGGGGACTAACTATGGCTACACCTTC	CASSEYKGTNYGYTF
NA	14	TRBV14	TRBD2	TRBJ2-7	TGTGCCAGCAGCCAAGACAGGGACTATTACGAGCAGTACTTC	CASSQDRDYYEQYF
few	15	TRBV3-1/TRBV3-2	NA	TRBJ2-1	TGTGCCAGCAGCACAGGGACTACCTCCTACAATGAGCAGTTCTTC	CASSTGTTSYNEQFF
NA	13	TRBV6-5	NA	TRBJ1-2	TGTGCCAGCAGTTATTCAGGGGCTATGGGCTACACCTTC	CASSYSGAMGYTF
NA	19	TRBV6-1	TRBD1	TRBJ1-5	TGTGCCAGCAGTGAACCACCCCTAAGACAGGGGATAAGCAATCAGCCCCAGCATTTT	CASSEPPLRQGISNQPQHF
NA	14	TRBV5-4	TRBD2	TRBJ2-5	TGTGCCAGCAACGCCGGGGGGTCCCAAGAGACCCAGTACTTC	CASNAGGSQETQYF
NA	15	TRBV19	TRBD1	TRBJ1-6	TGTGCCAGTAGTATAGCCGGGACAGAGAATTCACCCCTCCACTTT	CASSIAGTENSPLHF
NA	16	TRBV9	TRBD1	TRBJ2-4	TGTGCCAGCAGCAAAACCCAAGGACAGGGCCAAAACATTCAGTACTTC	CASSKTQGQGQNIQYF
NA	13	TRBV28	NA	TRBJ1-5	TGTGCCAGCAGCTTGGGACTTCCGAAGCCCCAGCATTTT	CASSLGLPKPQHF
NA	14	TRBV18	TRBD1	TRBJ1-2	TGTGCCAGCTCACTTTCCGGACAGGGGGATGGCTACACCTTC	CASSLSGQGDGYTF
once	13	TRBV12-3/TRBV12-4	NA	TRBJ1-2	TGTGCCAGCAGTAGGGGGACGAGCTATGGCTACACCTTC	CASSRGTSYGYTF
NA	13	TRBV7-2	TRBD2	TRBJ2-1	TGTGCCAGCAGCTTAGAGCGGGAAGGTGAGCAGTTCTTC	CASSLEREGEQFF
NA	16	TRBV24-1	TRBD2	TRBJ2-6	TGTGCCACCAGCGATGCGGGGGGCAGTGGGGCCAACGTCCTGACTTTC	CATSDAGGSGANVLTF
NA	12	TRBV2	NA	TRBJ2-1	TGTGCCAGCACGCCGACGGGGAATGAGCAGTTCTTC	CASTPTGNEQFF
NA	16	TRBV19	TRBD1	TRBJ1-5	TGTGCCAGTAGTCCTTGGGGAGAACAGGGGAATCAGCCCCAGCATTTT	CASSPWGEQGNQPQHF
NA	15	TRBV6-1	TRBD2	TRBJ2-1	TGTGCCAGCAGTGAAAATTTAGCGGGATACAATGAGCAGTTCTTC	CASSENLAGYNEQFF
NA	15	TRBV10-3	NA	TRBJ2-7	TGTGCCATCAGTCCACTTAAGGACAGAGCCTACGAGCAGTACTTC	CAISPLKDRAYEQYF
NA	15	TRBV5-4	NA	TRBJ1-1	TGTGCCAGCAGCTTGGGGGGCAGGGAAAACACTGAAGCTTTCTTT	CASSLGGRENTEAFF
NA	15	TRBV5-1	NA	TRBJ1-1	TGCGCCAGCAGCCCCCTCGGGAAGTTGAACACTGAAGCTTTCTTT	CASSPLGKLNTEAFF
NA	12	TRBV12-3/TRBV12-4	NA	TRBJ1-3	TGTGCCAGCACTCCGTTCGGAAACACCATATATTTT	CASTPFGNTIYF
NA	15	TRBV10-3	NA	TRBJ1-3	TGTGCCATCACCCCAGCACGGGGGTCTGGAAACACCATATATTTT	CAITPARGSGNTIYF
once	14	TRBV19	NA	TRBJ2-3	TGTGCCAGTAGTATCCGCCACCTTGAGGGTACGCAGTATTTT	CASSIRHLEGTQYF
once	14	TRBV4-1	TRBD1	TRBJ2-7	TGCGCCAGCAGCCGTCCGGGACAGACCTACGAGCAGTACTTC	CASSRPGQTYEQYF
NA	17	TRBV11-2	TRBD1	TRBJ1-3	TGTGCCAGCAGCTTTTCAGTACGGACAGGGGTCGGAAACACCATATATTTT	CASSFSVRTGVGNTIYF
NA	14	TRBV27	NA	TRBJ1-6	TGTGCCAGCAGTTTAGGGGGGGCCGGTTCACCCCTCCACTTT	CASSLGGAGSPLHF